This T cell receptor (beta chain) was retrieved from a study of control samples from healthy donors and cancer patients. Assay: immunoSEQ multiplex PCR; the TCRdb copy retains only in-frame clones and omits some. The profile shows 130,000 to 150,000 clones, approximately 93% of them singletons. Material for sequencing was blood. The source is a man aged 18 to 29 in good health.

This chain's CDR3 is CASRTSGSFDEQFF. The CDR3 nucleotides read TGCGCCAGCAGGACTAGCGGGAGCTTTGATGAGCAGTTCTTC. The chain is built from TRBV5-1 and TRBJ2-1; 12 positions match TRBD2. With V trimmed by 5 bases and J by 8 bases, 5 bases remained unmatched. The CDR3 runs 14 residues. CDR1 is SGHRS, CDR2 YFSETQ, per germline.